These 5 T cell receptor beta chains originate from one sample sequenced in a study of shared clonotypes between healthy human individuals. The repertoire was sequenced with immunoSEQ multiplex PCR; TCRdb's copy has only in-frame clones and lacks some. The data hold 650,000 to 700,000 clones, with about 90% observed a single time. Source material: memory CD8+ T cells from PBMCs. The subset was: CD45RO+ cells pooled with CCR7-negative TemRA cells. Every receptor here comes from a man between 18 and 29 years old in good health. Some clones in this sample may be carry-over from other donors' samples.

The chain couples TRBV10-3 to TRBJ2-7, with a possible D match to TRBD1 (5 bases). The ends were cut back, 6 bases at V and 3 bases at J, with 12 bases in the middle. CDR3 length: 13 residues. Germline V lookup: CDR1 ENHRY, CDR2 SYGVKD. The CDR3: CAISYRSFYEQYF. The DNA of the CDR3 is TGTGCCATCAGCTACAGGAGCTTCTACGAGCAGTACTTC.

The chain recombines TRBV19 with TRBJ2-6, with D unclear. CDR1 and CDR2 (germline): LNHDA, SQIVND (reference sequence). V lost 5 bases and J lost 3, with 8 bases in between. The CDR3 length is 14 residues. CDR3 DNA sequence: TGTGCCAGTAGTCTAAGTTTTGGGGCCAACGTCCTGACTTTC. Its protein product is CASSLSFGANVLTF.

The genes are TRBV29-1 and TRBJ2-5, with D possibly TRBD2 on 6 matching bases. Matching the DNA end better, TRBJ2-7 makes the J call doubtful. The CDR3 has 14 amino acids. Germline CDR1 reads SQVTM; CDR2 reads ANQGSEA. This CDR3 is CSATPGDSRYEQYF. In nucleotides, the CDR3 is TGCAGCGCTACGCCGGGGGACTCGCGCTACGAGCAGTACTTC.

This rearrangement joins TRBV7-9 to TRBJ1-6; perhaps TRBD1 as D (5 bases). Germline V gene data show CDR1 as SEHNR and CDR2 as FQNEAQ (reference sequence). The CDR3 length is 14 residues. V was trimmed by 3 bases and J by 10 bases, leaving 13 bases between them. Here the CDR3 reads CASSFSGGPSPLHF. CDR3 in DNA: TGTGCCAGCAGCTTCTCGGGGGGACCCTCACCCCTCCACTTT.

J is TRBJ2-7 and V is TRBV6-1, with a possible D match to TRBD2 (6 bases). CDR1 MNHNS and CDR2 SASEGT come from the germline V gene. Trimming removed 1 base at V and 2 bases at J, with 12 bases between. There are 15 residues in the CDR3. The chain's CDR3 is CASSEGISGTYEQYF. The CDR3 DNA reads as TGTGCCAGCAGTGAAGGTATTAGCGGTACCTACGAGCAGTACTTC.